This T cell receptor beta chain was retrieved from a study of blood T cell repertoires in COVID-19. Study context: Italy, Spain and the United States were the sources of the convalescent and acute COVID-19 samples. PBMCs, B-cell-depleted T cells, or T cells were the source of the cDNA or gDNA that made up the material.

Seattle researchers signed up patients amid active infection and tracked them longitudinally. Libraries were prepared by immunoSEQ multiplex PCR; TCRdb keeps only in-frame clonotypes and omits some of them. This sample has 200,000 to 250,000 clones, with roughly four fifths found just once. The source of this sequence is a woman aged 70 to 79 with COVID-19, enrolled during active disease. Sequencing input: peripheral blood.

CDR3 in amino acids: CATSRGRDSRTDTQYF. DNA for the CDR3: TGTGCCACCAGCAGAGGCCGGGACTCTCGCACAGATACGCAGTATTTT. The chain joins TRBV15 to TRBJ2-3; TRBD2 might be the D (6 bases). In germline, CDR1 is LNHNV, CDR2 YYDKDF (reference sequence). The CDR3 runs to 16 residues. The V end lost 1 base, the J end lost 1 base, and 12 bases lay between the germline ends.